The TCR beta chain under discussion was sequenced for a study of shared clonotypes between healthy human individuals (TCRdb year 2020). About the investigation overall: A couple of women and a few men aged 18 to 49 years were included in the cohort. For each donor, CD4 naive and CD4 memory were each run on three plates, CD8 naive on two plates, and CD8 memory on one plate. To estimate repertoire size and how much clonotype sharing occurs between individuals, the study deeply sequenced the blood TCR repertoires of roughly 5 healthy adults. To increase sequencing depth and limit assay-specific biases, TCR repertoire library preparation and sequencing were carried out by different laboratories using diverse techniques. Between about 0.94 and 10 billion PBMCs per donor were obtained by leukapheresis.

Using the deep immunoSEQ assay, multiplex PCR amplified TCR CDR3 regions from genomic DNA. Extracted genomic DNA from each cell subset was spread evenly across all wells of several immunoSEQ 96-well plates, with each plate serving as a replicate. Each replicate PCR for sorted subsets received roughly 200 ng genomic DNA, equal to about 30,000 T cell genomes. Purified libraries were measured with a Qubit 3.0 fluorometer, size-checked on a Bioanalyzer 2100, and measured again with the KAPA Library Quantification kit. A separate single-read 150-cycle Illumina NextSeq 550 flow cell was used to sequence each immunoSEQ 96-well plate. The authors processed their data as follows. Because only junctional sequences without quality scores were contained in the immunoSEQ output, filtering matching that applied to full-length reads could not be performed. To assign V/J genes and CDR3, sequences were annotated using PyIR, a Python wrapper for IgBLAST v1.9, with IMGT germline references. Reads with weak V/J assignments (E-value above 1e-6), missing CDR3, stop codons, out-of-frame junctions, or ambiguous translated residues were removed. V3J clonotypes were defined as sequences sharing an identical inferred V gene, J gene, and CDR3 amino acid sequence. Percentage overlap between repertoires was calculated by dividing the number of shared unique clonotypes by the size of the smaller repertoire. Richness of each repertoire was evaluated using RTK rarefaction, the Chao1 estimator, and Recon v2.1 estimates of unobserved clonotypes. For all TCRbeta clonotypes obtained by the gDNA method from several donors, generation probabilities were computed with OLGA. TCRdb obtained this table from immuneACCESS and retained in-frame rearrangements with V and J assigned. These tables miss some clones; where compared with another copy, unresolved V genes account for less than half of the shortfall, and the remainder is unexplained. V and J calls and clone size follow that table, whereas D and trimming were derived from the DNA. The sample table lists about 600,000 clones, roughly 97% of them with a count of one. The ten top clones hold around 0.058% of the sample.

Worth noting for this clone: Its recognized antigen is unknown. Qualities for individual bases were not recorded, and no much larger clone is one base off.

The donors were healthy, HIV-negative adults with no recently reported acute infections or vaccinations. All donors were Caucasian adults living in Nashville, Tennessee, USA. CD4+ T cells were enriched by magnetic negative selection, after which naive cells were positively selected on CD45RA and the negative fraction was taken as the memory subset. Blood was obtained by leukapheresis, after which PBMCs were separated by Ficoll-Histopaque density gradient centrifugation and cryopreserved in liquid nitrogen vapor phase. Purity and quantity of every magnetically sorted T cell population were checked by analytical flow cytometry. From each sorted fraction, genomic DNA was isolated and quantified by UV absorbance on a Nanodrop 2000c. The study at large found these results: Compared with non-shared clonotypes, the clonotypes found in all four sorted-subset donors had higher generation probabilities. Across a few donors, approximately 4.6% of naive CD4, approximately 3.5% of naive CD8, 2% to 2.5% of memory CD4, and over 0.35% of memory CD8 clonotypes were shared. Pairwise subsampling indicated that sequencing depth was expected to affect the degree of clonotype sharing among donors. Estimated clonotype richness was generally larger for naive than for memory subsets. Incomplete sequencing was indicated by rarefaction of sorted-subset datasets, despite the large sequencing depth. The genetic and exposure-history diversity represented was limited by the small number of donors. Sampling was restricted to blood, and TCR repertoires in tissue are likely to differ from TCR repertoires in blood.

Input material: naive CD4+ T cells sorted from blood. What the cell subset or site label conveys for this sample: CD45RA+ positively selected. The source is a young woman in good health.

CDR3 reads: CASSLQGARTDTQYF. The DNA sequence is given as TGTGCCAGCAGTCTACAGGGGGCGCGTACAGATACGCAGTATTTT. The rearrangement joined TRBV6-6 to TRBJ2-3, with TRBD1 identical over 9 junction bases. From a lookup of the germline V gene (reference sequence), CDR1 and CDR2 are MNHNY and SVGAGI. Counted from cysteine to phenylalanine, this CDR3 has 15 amino acids. Only the CDR3 part of the read is kept: 45 bases, read in frame from the first base. Germline trimming: 5 bases from V, 3 bases from J; junction bases outside gene matches: 6.